This TCR beta chain was sequenced during a study of regulatory T cells in long-lasting Graves disease. Findings of the study overall: Those with persistent Graves' had less TCR diversity than newly diagnosed patients.

Documented time point: newly diagnosed GD, antithyroid drugs for less than 3 months. The TCR library used RNA extracted from PBMCs. Peripheral blood, approximately 9 milliliters of it, was drawn into EDTA tubes. There are 14 residues in the CDR3. Deletions cut 4 bases from V and 0 bases from J, with 7 bases between. CDR1 and CDR2 (germline): MGHRA, YSYEKL. Note on this clonotype: Its antigen is still unknown.

Arm-PCR of CDR3 regions and iRepertoire HTBI primers were used to build TCR beta libraries. In TCRdb, the multiplex PCR reads were re-called with MiXCR into one record per CDR3 protein. The sample has fewer than 650,000 distinct CDR3 sequences; roughly 15% are singletons. Separately, the same data were catalogued under a study of T cells in Graves' hyperthyroidism and ophthalmopathy.

This chain joins TRBV4-1 and TRBJ1-5; D call uncertain. The starting material was peripheral blood mononuclear cells (PBMCs), obtained at new diagnosis, from a patient treated with antithyroid drugs. This receptor was taken from a woman in her 30s with Graves disease. This CDR3 is CASSPVISNQPQHF. The CDR3 nucleotides are TGCGCCAGCAGCCCCGTGATTAGCAATCAGCCCCAGCATTTT.